The entry below describes one T cell receptor beta chain. V shed 6 bases, J shed 2 bases, and the junction held 9 bases outside the gene matches. Germline-derived CDR1 and CDR2 are MNHEY and SMNVEV (reference sequence). The CDR3 has 16 residues. The sample comes from a study of shared T cell receptors in the human thymus. Profiled with immunoSEQ multiplex PCR; TCRdb holds only in-frame clones, not every one. The sample contains 500,000 to 850,000 clones, approximately 87% of which appear only once. This same sample was also taken into another study, of human thymus T cells. Per that paper: Thymus tissue was removed during corrective cardiac surgery.

The chain combines TRBV27 with TRBJ2-2; the match to TRBD2 covers 7 bases. This clonotype was obtained from a boy under two years old with a congenital heart defect. The sequenced material came from thymocytes. The CDR3 DNA sequence: TGTGCCAGCAGCTCCCCCTCTAGCGGTAACACCGGGGAGCTGTTTTTT. Its translation: CASSSPSSGNTGELFF.